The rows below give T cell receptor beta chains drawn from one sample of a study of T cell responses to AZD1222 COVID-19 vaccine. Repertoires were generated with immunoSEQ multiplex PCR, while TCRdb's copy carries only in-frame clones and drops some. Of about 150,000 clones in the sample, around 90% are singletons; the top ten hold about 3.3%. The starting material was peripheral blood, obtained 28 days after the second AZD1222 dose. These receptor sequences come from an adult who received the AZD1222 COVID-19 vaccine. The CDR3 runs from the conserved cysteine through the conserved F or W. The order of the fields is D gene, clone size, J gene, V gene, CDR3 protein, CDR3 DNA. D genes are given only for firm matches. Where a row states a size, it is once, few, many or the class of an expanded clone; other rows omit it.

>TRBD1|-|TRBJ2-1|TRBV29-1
CSVVGQVGEQFF
TGCAGCGTTGTGGGACAGGTGGGTGAGCAGTTCTTC
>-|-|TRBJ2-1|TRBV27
CASSFQWGPSTEQFF
TGTGCCAGCAGTTTTCAATGGGGCCCGTCTACAGAGCAGTTCTTC
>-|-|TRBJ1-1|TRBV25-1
CASSHQAGGKGNTEAFF
TGTGCCAGCAGCCACCAGGCCGGGGGCAAAGGGAACACTGAAGCTTTCTTT
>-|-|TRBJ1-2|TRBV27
CASTKTRANYGYTF
TGTGCCAGCACTAAAACCCGGGCCAACTATGGCTACACCTTC
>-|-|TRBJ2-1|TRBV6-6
CASSPGSRVSNEQFF
TGTGCCAGCAGTCCCGGGTCCCGGGTCAGCAATGAGCAGTTCTTC
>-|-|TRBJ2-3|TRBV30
CAWSVQATDTQYF
TGTGCCTGGAGTGTACAAGCCACAGATACGCAGTATTTT
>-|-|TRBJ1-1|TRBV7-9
CASRVPAGNTEAFF
TGTGCCAGCAGGGTACCCGCAGGGAACACTGAAGCTTTCTTT
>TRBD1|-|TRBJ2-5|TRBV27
CASSGGQGVGETQYF
TGTGCCAGCAGTGGGGGACAGGGTGTGGGGGAGACCCAGTACTTC
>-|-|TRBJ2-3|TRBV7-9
CASEEGGRGDTQYF
TGTGCCAGCGAGGAGGGGGGCCGGGGAGATACGCAGTATTTT
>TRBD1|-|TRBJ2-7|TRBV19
CASSIALTGNEQYF
TGTGCCAGTAGTATAGCCTTGACAGGGAACGAGCAGTACTTC
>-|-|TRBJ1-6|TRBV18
CASSTGSHNSPLHF
TGTGCCAGCTCAACAGGGTCCCATAATTCACCCCTCCACTTT
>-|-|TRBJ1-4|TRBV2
CASSEEIKEKLFF
TGTGCCAGCAGTGAAGAGATCAAGGAAAAACTGTTTTTT
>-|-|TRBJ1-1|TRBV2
CASSEAGTKTEAFF
TGTGCCAGCAGTGAAGCCGGGACAAAGACTGAAGCTTTCTTT
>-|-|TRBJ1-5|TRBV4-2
CASSQPLGGGNQPQHF
TGTGCCAGCAGCCAACCTTTAGGTGGGGGTAATCAGCCCCAGCATTTT
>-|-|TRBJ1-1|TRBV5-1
CASRRETEAFF
TGCGCCAGCAGGCGGGAAACTGAAGCTTTCTTT
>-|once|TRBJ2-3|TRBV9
CASSVGGLTDTQYF
TGTGCCAGCAGCGTAGGGGGGTTGACAGATACGCAGTATTTT
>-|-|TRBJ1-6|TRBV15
CATSRGYGNDSPLHF
TGTGCCACCAGCAGGGGCTACGGGAATGATTCACCCCTCCACTTT
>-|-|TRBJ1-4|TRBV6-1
CASSEGTANEKLFF
TGTGCCAGCAGTGAAGGGACAGCTAATGAAAAACTGTTTTTT
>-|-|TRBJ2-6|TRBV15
CATRYAGANVLTF
TGTGCCACCAGGTACGCTGGGGCCAACGTCCTGACTTTC
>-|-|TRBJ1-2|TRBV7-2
CASSTTRVGTF
TGTGCCAGCAGCACAACAAGGGTTGGCACCTTC
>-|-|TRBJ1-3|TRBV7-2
CASSPAGGSGNTIYF
TGTGCCAGCAGCCCCGCGGGAGGGTCTGGAAACACCATATATTTT
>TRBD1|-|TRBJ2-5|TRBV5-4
CASSLGQGGYGTQYF
TGTGCCAGCAGCCTCGGACAGGGCGGGTATGGGACCCAGTACTTC
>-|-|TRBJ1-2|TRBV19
CASSSPGTPGDYGYTF
TGTGCCAGTAGTAGTCCCGGGACACCGGGAGACTATGGCTACACCTTC
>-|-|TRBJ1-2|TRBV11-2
CASSFSGGSLYGYTF
TGTGCCAGCAGCTTTTCCGGGGGATCTCTCTATGGCTACACCTTC
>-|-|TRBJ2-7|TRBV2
CASIEGSLSYEQYF
TGTGCCAGCATAGAGGGTTCCCTCTCCTACGAGCAGTACTTC
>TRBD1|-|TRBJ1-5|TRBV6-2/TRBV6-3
CASSYSGTGWNQPQHF
TGTGCCAGCAGTTACTCCGGGACAGGGTGGAATCAGCCCCAGCATTTT
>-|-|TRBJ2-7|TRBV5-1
CASSLGTGRPSYEQYF
TGCGCCAGCAGCTTGGGAACAGGGAGACCATCCTACGAGCAGTACTTC
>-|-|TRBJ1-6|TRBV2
CASGGRIRSYNSPLHF
TGTGCCAGCGGGGGACGGATTCGCTCCTATAATTCACCCCTCCACTTT
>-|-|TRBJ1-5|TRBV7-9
CASSNIGSNQPQHF
TGTGCCAGCAGCAATATCGGCAGCAATCAGCCCCAGCATTTT
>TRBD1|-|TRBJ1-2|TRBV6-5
CASSYQGGRYGYTF
TGTGCCAGCAGTTACCAAGGGGGCCGCTATGGCTACACCTTC
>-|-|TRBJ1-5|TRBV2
CASSYQPGDGFDF
TGTGCCAGCAGTTACCAGCCGGGGGACGGTTTCGATTTT
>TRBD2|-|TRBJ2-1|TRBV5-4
CASSLDSLAGNEQFF
TGTGCCAGCAGCTTGGACTCACTAGCGGGGAATGAGCAGTTCTTC
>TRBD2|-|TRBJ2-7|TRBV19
CASSITASGRGWYEQYF
TGTGCCAGTAGTATCACGGCTAGCGGCAGAGGATGGTACGAGCAGTACTTC
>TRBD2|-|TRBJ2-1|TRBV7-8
CASSLVAGVSYNEQFF
TGTGCCAGCAGCTTAGTAGCGGGAGTATCCTACAATGAGCAGTTCTTC
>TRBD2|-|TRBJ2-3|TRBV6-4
CASSDVAGGDTQYF
TGTGCCAGCAGTGACGTTGCGGGAGGAGATACGCAGTATTTT
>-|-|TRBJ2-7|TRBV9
CASSVFSGYEQYF
TGTGCCAGCAGCGTATTTTCAGGGTACGAGCAGTACTTC
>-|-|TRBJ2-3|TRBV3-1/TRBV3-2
CASSQEGPGVADTQYF
TGTGCCAGCAGCCAAGAGGGGCCGGGAGTGGCAGATACGCAGTATTTT
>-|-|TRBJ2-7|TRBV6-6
CASSYSKGGTGAVQYF
TGTGCCAGCAGTTACTCGAAAGGCGGGACGGGGGCGGTGCAGTACTTC
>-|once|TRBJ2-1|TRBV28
CASKGGNEQFF
TGTGCCAGCAAAGGGGGTAATGAGCAGTTCTTC
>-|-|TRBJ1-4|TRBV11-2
CASSLNGVWTNEKLFF
TGTGCCAGCAGCTTAAATGGTGTCTGGACTAATGAAAAACTGTTTTTT
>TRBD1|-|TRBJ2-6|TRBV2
CASKGQGAGGANVLTF
TGTGCCAGCAAAGGGCAGGGGGCAGGTGGGGCCAACGTCCTGACTTTC
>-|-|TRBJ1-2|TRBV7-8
CASSLVAGDNYGYTF
TGTGCCAGCAGCTTAGTAGCAGGGGACAACTATGGCTACACCTTC
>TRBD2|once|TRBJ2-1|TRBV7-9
CASSLDLAGLNEQFF
TGTGCCAGCAGCTTAGACCTAGCGGGACTCAATGAGCAGTTCTTC
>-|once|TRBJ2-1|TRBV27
CASTKGGGGEQFF
TGTGCCAGCACTAAAGGGGGGGGAGGCGAGCAGTTCTTC
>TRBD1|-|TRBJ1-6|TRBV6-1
CASSDPRTGESYNSPLHF
TGTGCCAGCAGTGACCCCAGAACAGGGGAATCCTATAATTCACCCCTCCACTTT
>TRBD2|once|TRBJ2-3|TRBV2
CASSPIAGGSDTQYF
TGTGCCAGCAGTCCCATAGCGGGAGGGTCAGATACGCAGTATTTT
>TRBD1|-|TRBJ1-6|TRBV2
CARIGTGPNSPLHF
TGTGCCAGGATTGGGACAGGGCCTAATTCACCCCTCCACTTT
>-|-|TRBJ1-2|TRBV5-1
CASSLTTPGSGYGYTF
TGCGCCAGCAGCTTGACCACCCCCGGGTCGGGCTATGGCTACACCTTC
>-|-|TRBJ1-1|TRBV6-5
CASSYSDGGGTEAFF
TGTGCCAGCAGTTACTCCGACGGGGGAGGCACTGAAGCTTTCTTT
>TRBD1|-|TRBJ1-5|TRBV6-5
CASSTMGQSNQPQHF
TGTGCCAGCAGTACGATGGGACAGTCCAATCAGCCCCAGCATTTT
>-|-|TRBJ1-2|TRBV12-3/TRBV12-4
CASSLGTIDGYTF
TGTGCCAGCAGTTTAGGTACAATAGATGGCTACACCTTC
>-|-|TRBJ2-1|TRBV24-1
CATSDQGRARGNEQFF
TGTGCCACCAGTGACCAGGGGAGGGCCCGAGGCAATGAGCAGTTCTTC
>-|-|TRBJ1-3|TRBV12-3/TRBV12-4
CASSLISGNTIYF
TGTGCCAGCAGCCTCATCTCTGGAAACACCATATATTTT
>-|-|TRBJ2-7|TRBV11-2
CASRSTGLSSYEQYF
TGTGCCAGCAGATCCACAGGGTTAAGCTCCTACGAGCAGTACTTC
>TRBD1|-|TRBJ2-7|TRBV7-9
CASSFPSGQGVSYEQYF
TGTGCCAGCAGCTTCCCTTCTGGACAGGGGGTCTCCTACGAGCAGTACTTC